This T cell receptor beta chain was recorded in a study of neoadjuvant nivolumab and ipilimumab in lung cancer (dated by TCRdb to the early 2020s). Regarding the complete study: In the NEOSTAR trial, nivolumab was administered intravenously at 3 mg/kg on days 1, 15 and 29, and the combination arm also received ipilimumab 1 mg/kg on day 1 only. The primary endpoint of the trial was the rate of major pathologic response (MPR) in the intention-to-treat population of each study arm. Of the approximately 43 patients with operable NSCLC treated in the trial, 23 were randomized to nivolumab monotherapy and roughly 21 to nivolumab plus ipilimumab. The study compared TCR repertoires in pretherapy (baseline) peripheral blood with TCR repertoires in tumors resected at surgery after neoadjuvant immune checkpoint blockade. Matched pretherapy and resected tumor pairs were analyzed for seven patients, of whom four received nivolumab and three received nivolumab plus ipilimumab.

Beyond this particular receptor, the publication reports: A small number of samples was subjected to TCR sequencing. Pretherapy blood TCR richness correlated positively with richness in tumors resected after neoadjuvant therapy (Spearman R of about 0.82). There was no significant correlation between TCR clonality and pathologic tumor regression, and just a single major-pathologic-response sample was available for the clonality-regression analysis. From pretherapy to surgery, tumor T-cell richness and clonality went up in three of three dual-therapy tumors, versus only two of four nivolumab-treated tumors. Resected tumors had greater TCR richness and clonality than tumor-adjacent uninvolved lung, and increases were observed in more dual-therapy-treated tumors.

The protocol used for the library was the immunoSEQ multiplex PCR assay. Per the source publication's procedure: Repertoires were summarized in terms of richness and clonality, and significantly expanded and contracted clones between pre- and post-therapy samples were identified. This is the immuneACCESS table as TCRdb keeps it, with only in-frame sequences that have V and J called. A part of the clones is gone; compared with another copy, unresolved V genes explain less than half, and the rest is unexplained. D and trimming were read from the DNA, whereas the V and J calls and clone size are those reported in that table. For this sample the table gives under 4,500 clones, of which around three quarters were detected only once. The ten largest make up 1.2% to 1.5% of the sample. What this sample's time point label stands for: at surgical resection after neoadjuvant nivolumab +/- ipilimumab. Samples were obtained from the phase 2 randomized NEOSTAR trial, in which neoadjuvant nivolumab or nivolumab plus ipilimumab followed by surgery was tested in operable NSCLC.

About this clone itself: Its recognized antigen is unknown. No much larger clone exists at a distance of one base, and base qualities are not known.

This receptor was identified in an adult with non-small cell lung cancer. This sample comprised peripheral blood, obtained after neoadjuvant nivolumab, alone or with ipilimumab, at or shortly before surgery.

The CDR3 reads CASSLKLTRGNYGYTF. The bases read TGTGCCAGCAGCCTCAAACTAACTCGGGGGAACTATGGCTACACCTTC. The V and J segments used are TRBV7-2 and TRBJ1-2; 5 matching bases give a weak D call of TRBD1. The germline V gene provides CDR1 SGHTA and CDR2 FQGNSA. The trim is 5 bases for V and 2 bases for J, with a gap of 18 bases between the germline ends. Inclusive of the bounding cysteine and phenylalanine, the CDR3 is 16 residues long. The read is trimmed to its CDR3 DNA, 48 bases read in frame from base 1.